The present T cell receptor (beta chain) was sequenced within a study of OX40 agonist ivuxolimab in advanced cancers. Study context: All patients had ivuxolimab intravenously every 2 weeks at 0.01 to 10 mg/kg. Study findings and constraints: Average numbers of expanded clones were greater in CD8+ T cells than in CD4+.

The repertoire was sequenced with immunoSEQ multiplex PCR; TCRdb's copy has only in-frame clones and lacks some. The table shows some 97,000 clones, with about nine tenths occurring only once. V lost 2 bases and J 10 bases, leaving 6 bases between the germline ends. The CDR3 is 12 amino acids. Germline assignment: CDR1 WSHSY and CDR2 SAAADI. Note on this clone: Antigen: not known.

The specimen was CD4+ or CD8+ T cells sorted from blood, collected in a trial of the OX40 agonist ivuxolimab. This clonotype was sampled from an adult with an advanced solid tumor such as melanoma, head and neck, liver or kidney cancer. The V gene is TRBV10-2, the J gene TRBJ1-6, with D maybe TRBD1 (5 bases). The CDR3 here is CASSERGSPLHF. The CDR3 DNA follows: TGCGCCAGCAGTGAGCGGGGCTCACCCCTCCACTTT.